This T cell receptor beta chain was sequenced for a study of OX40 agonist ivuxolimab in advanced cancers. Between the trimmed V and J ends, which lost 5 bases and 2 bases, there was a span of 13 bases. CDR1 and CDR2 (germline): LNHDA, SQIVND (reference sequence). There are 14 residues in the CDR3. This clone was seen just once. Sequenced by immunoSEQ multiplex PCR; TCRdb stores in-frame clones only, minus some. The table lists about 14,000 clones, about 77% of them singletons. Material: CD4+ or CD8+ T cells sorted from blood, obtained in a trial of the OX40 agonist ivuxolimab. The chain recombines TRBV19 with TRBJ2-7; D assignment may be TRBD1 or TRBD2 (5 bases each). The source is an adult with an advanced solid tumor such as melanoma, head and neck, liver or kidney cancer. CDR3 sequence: CASSVRDGTYEQYF. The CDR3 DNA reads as TGTGCCAGTAGTGTCCGGGACGGAACCTACGAGCAGTACTTC.